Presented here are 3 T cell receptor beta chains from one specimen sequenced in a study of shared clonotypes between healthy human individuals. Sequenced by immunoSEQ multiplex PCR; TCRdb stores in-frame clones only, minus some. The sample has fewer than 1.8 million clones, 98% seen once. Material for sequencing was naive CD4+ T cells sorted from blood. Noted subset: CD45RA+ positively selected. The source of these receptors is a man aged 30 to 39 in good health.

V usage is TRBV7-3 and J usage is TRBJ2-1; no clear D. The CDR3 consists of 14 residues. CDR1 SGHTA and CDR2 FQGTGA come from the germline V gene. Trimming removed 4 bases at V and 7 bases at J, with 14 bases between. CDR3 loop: CASSSAGPENEQFF. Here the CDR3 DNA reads TGTGCCAGCAGCTCCGCTGGACCTGAGAATGAGCAGTTCTTC.

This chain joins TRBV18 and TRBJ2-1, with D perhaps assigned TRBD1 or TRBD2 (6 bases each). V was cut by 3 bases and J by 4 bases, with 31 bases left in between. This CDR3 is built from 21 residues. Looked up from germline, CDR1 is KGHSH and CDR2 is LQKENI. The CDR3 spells CASSPPLGDIGAGRFYNEQFF. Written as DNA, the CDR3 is TGTGCCAGCTCACCGCCGCTTGGGGACATAGGGGCAGGGAGGTTTTACAATGAGCAGTTCTTC. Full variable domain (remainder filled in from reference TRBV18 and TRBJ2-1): NAGVMQNPRHLVRRRGQEARLRCSPMKGHSHVYWYRQLPEEGLKFMVYLQKENIIDESGMPKERFSAEFPKEGPSILRIQQVVRGDSAAYFCASSPPLGDIGAGRFYNEQFFGPGTRLTVL.

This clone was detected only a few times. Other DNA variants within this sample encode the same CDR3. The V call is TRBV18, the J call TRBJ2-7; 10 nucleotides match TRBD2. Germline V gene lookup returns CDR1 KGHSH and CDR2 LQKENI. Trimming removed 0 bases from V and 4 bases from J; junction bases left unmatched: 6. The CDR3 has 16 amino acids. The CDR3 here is CASSPPGGLATYEQYF. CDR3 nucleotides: TGTGCCAGCTCACCACCGGGGGGACTAGCGACATACGAGCAGTACTTC.